Shown below are 23 T cell receptor beta chains from a single sample sequenced in a study of blood T cell repertoires in COVID-19. TCRdb's table, derived via immunoSEQ multiplex PCR, lists solely in-frame clones and lacks some. Of fewer than 180,000 clones detected, 80% to 90% appear once; the ten largest clones hold around 3.5%. The specimen was peripheral blood. The source of these receptors is a man aged 65 to 79 with acute or convalescent COVID-19.

The V and J genes are TRBV7-3 and TRBJ2-1, with a tentative D call TRBD2 (6 bases). The germline CDR1 and CDR2 sequences are SGHTA and FQGTGA. There are 13 residues in the CDR3. The V end lost 4 bases, the J end lost 9 bases, and 13 bases lay between the germline ends. The CDR3 spells CASSSSSSGEQFF. The CDR3 DNA reads as TGTGCCAGCAGCTCGTCTAGTAGCGGTGAGCAGTTCTTC.

The chain carries TRBV6-2 or TRBV6-3 and TRBJ2-7; 9 bases line up with TRBD2. The CDR3 is 16 residues long. Germline assignment: CDR1 MNHEY and CDR2 SVGEGT. Trimming removed 3 bases from V and 0 bases from J; junction bases left unmatched: 6. CDR3 amino acids: CASSYRTSESSYEQYF. The CDR3 DNA is TGTGCCAGCAGTTATAGGACTAGCGAAAGCTCCTACGAGCAGTACTTC.

This chain joins TRBV10-3 and TRBJ2-7, with TRBD2 matching 7 bases. V shed 6 bases and J 3 bases; nucleotides not matched to a gene: 5. The CDR3 is 13 residues long. CDR1 and CDR2 from the germline V gene are ENHRY and SYGVKD. The CDR3 loop reads CAISRGDLYEQYF. For the CDR3, the DNA is TGTGCCATCAGCCGGGGGGATCTCTACGAGCAGTACTTC.

The V call is TRBV7-9, the J call TRBJ2-1; possible D gene TRBD1, 5 bases. Germline V gives CDR1 SEHNR, CDR2 FQNEAQ (reference sequence). This CDR3 is built from 12 residues. Between the trimmed V and J ends, which lost 1 base and 12 bases, there was a span of 10 bases. The CDR3: CASSLDTQGQFF. The DNA for the CDR3 is TGTGCCAGCAGCTTAGATACCCAGGGGCAGTTCTTC.

This chain joins TRBV28 and TRBJ1-2; D might be TRBD1 (6 bases). This CDR3 contains 14 residues. Germline lookup yields CDR1 MDHEN and CDR2 SYDVKM. Trimming took 10 bases from V and 4 from J, leaving 19 bases between them. The CDR3 DNA reads as TGTGCCATCGTCCGGGCAGGGGCAAGCTATGGCTACACCTTC. Encoded protein: CAIVRAGASYGYTF.

Only a few counts were recorded for this clone. V is TRBV4-2 and J is TRBJ1-4; D perhaps matches TRBD1 (6 bases). Trimming removed 0 bases at V and 14 bases at J, with 16 bases between. The CDR3 covers 14 residues. From germline, CDR1 is LGHNA and CDR2 YNFKEQ. As DNA, the CDR3 is TGTGCCAGCAGCCAAGATCTGCCCGATAGGGGGCTGTTTTTT. Amino acid sequence: CASSQDLPDRGLFF.

The chain uses TRBV19 and TRBJ2-2; unclear D gene. The germline V gene has CDR1 LNHDA and CDR2 SQIVND (reference sequence). The ends were cut back, 1 base at V and 4 bases at J, with 10 bases in the middle. This CDR3 is built from 15 residues. The CDR3 is CASSIGGTGTGELFF. CDR3 nucleotides: TGTGCCAGTAGTATAGGCGGTACGGGCACCGGGGAGCTGTTTTTT.

This chain connects TRBV9 to TRBJ2-3; no definite D call. This CDR3 is 13 amino acids long. V was cut by 0 bases and J by 4 bases, with 6 bases left in between. Per germline, CDR1 SGDLS and CDR2 YYNGEE. The CDR3 region is CASSVGIPDTQYF. The DNA of the CDR3 is TGTGCCAGCAGCGTAGGTATCCCAGATACGCAGTATTTT. The full variable domain, rest sourced from reference TRBV9 and TRBJ2-3, is DSGVTQTPKHLITATGQRVTLRCSPRSGDLSVYWYQQSLDQGLQFLIQYYNGEERAKGNILERFSAQQFPDLHSELNLSSLELGDSALYFCASSVGIPDTQYFGPGTRLTVL.

J is TRBJ1-2 and V is TRBV6-6; no definite D call. Deletions cut 2 bases from V and 10 bases from J, with 8 bases between. The CDR3 spans 11 residues. Germline V gives CDR1 MNHNY, CDR2 SVGAGI (reference sequence). In DNA, the CDR3 is TGTGCCAGCAGTTACGTTGACTCCTACACCTTC. It specifies CASSYVDSYTF.

The rearrangement uses TRBV7-9 and TRBJ2-3, with TRBD2 identical over 12 bases. Losses at the gene ends were 0 bases for V and 5 bases for J; bases not matched to a gene: 6. Germline V gene sequence: CDR1 SEHNR, CDR2 FQNEAQ (reference sequence). CDR3 size: 17 residues. CDR3 amino acids: CASSLAQTSGSRDTQYF. The CDR3 DNA reads TGTGCCAGCAGCTTAGCGCAGACTAGCGGGAGTAGAGATACGCAGTATTTT.

The rearrangement links TRBV20-1 to TRBJ2-7; D unresolved. V shed 6 bases and J shed 7 bases, with 13 bases lying between them. Per the germline V gene, CDR1 is DFQATT and CDR2 is SNEGSKA (reference sequence). The CDR3 is made up of 11 amino acids. In DNA, the CDR3 is TGCAGTGCCCGACTGGCATGGGAGCAGTACTTC. Encoded protein: CSARLAWEQYF.

This chain connects TRBV28 to TRBJ1-5, with TRBD1 matching over 8 bases. CDR3 length equals 13 residues. Per the germline V gene, CDR1 is MDHEN and CDR2 is SYDVKM. V dropped 11 bases and J dropped 6; count of bases not matched to a gene: 9. The CDR3 sequence is CAVDRGVGQPQHF. In DNA, the CDR3 is TGTGCCGTCGACAGGGGCGTAGGTCAGCCCCAGCATTTT. The full variable domain, completed using reference TRBV28 and TRBJ1-5, is DVKVTQSSRYLVKRTGEKVFLECVQDMDHENMFWYRQDPGLGLRLIYFSYDVKMKEKGDIPEGYSVSREKKERFSLILESASTNQTSMYLCAVDRGVGQPQHFGDGTRLSIL.

This chain connects TRBV11-2 to TRBJ2-3, with TRBD1 matching over 9 bases. Per germline, CDR1 SGHAT and CDR2 FQNNGV. J gave up 7 bases and V 1 base, and 3 bases lay outside the gene matches. The CDR3 is 14 residues long. The CDR3 loop reads CASSLAQGAHTQYF. The CDR3 coding sequence is TGTGCCAGCAGCTTAGCACAGGGGGCGCATACGCAGTATTTT.

V gene TRBV9 combines with J gene TRBJ1-1, with D possibly being TRBD1 (6 bases). CDR3 length equals 15 residues. The germline V gene encodes CDR1 SGDLS and CDR2 YYNGEE. V dropped 2 bases and J dropped 2 bases, with 13 bases sitting between them. The CDR3 nucleotides read TGTGCCAGCAGCGTCGGGGGGGCGTTTAACACTGAAGCTTTCTTT. It encodes CASSVGGAFNTEAFF.

The V call is TRBV28, the J call TRBJ1-1, with no clear D. Per germline, CDR1 MDHEN and CDR2 SYDVKM. The ends were cut back, 6 bases at V and 5 bases at J, with 16 bases in the middle. The CDR3 sequence is 14 residues long. CDR3 sequence (DNA): TGTGCCAGCAGCACTATAGTGAGATTGACTGAAGCTTTCTTT. Protein: CASSTIVRLTEAFF.

The chain couples TRBV19 to TRBJ1-3; D uncertain. CDR1 and CDR2 from the germline V gene are LNHDA and SQIVND (reference sequence). The CDR3 runs 14 residues. V lost 7 bases and J 0 bases, leaving 10 bases between the germline ends. The CDR3 nucleotides read TGTGCCAGTACCGGGATCCTCTCTGGAAACACCATATATTTT. Translating gives CASTGILSGNTIYF.

This chain uses TRBV7-8 with TRBJ2-7; 12 positions agree with TRBD2. After removal of 5 bases from V and 2 bases from J, the junction contained 4 bases not matched to a gene. This CDR3 is 15 amino acids long. The V gene's germline CDR1 is SGHVS and CDR2 FQNEAQ. DNA of the CDR3: TGTGCCAGCAGCCGCCTAGCGGGAGGGGCCTACGAGCAGTACTTC. This sequence encodes CASSRLAGGAYEQYF. Complete variable domain (other parts from reference TRBV7-8 and TRBJ2-7): GAGVSQSPRYKVAKRGQDVALRCDPISGHVSLFWYQQALGQGPEFLTYFQNEAQLDKSGLPSDRFFAERPEGSVSTLKIQRTQQEDSAVYLCASSRLAGGAYEQYFGPGTRLTVT.

This chain uses TRBV11-2 with TRBJ2-1; weak D call: TRBD1 (6 bases). This CDR3 is 12 amino acids long. Trimming took 3 bases from V and 7 from J, leaving 7 bases between them. Germline V lookup: CDR1 SGHAT, CDR2 FQNNGV. For the CDR3, the DNA is TGTGCCAGCAGCTTCCAGGGGAATGAGCAGTTCTTC. Its translation: CASSFQGNEQFF.

This chain joins TRBV20-1 and TRBJ2-7; D is perhaps TRBD2 (6 bases). CDR3 length: 8 amino acids. The germline V gene has CDR1 DFQATT and CDR2 SNEGSKA (reference sequence). V dropped 8 bases and J dropped 11 bases, with 10 bases sitting between them. CDR3 DNA sequence: TGCAGTCCCGGGAGAGAGTACTTC. Translating gives CSPGREYF.

This sequence joins TRBV25-1 and TRBJ2-6, with TRBD1 identical over 10 bases. Unmatched junction bases numbered 10, after V lost 4 bases and J lost 4 bases. Germline values: CDR1 MGHDK, CDR2 SYGVNS. The CDR3 sequence is 18 residues long. The CDR3 loop reads CASSARDRGLTGANVLTF. The CDR3 DNA reads as TGTGCCAGCAGTGCCCGGGACAGGGGCTTAACCGGGGCCAACGTCCTGACTTTC.

The chain is built from TRBV19 and TRBJ1-1; TRBD1 might be the D (5 bases). V was cut by 10 bases and J by 10 bases, with 19 bases left in between. Germline CDR1 and CDR2: LNHDA and SQIVND (reference sequence). There are 12 residues in the CDR3. The DNA of the CDR3 is TGTGCCACTCGTACGCAGGGAAACGCAGCTTTCTTT. This codes for CATRTQGNAAFF.

CDR3 residues: CASSLVGAETQYF. The CDR3 DNA sequence: TGTGCCAGCAGCTTAGTTGGGGCAGAGACCCAGTACTTC. The chain has TRBV7-8 and TRBJ2-5, with D tentatively TRBD1 (5 bases). Germline lookup yields CDR1 SGHVS and CDR2 FQNEAQ. The length of the CDR3 is 13 residues. Deletions cut 1 base from V and 4 bases from J, with 7 bases between.

The V call is TRBV10-3, the J call TRBJ1-3, with TRBD1 identical over 7 bases. This CDR3 has 18 amino acids. The V segment lost 4 bases and the J segment 0 bases; nucleotides outside the gene matches: 12. Germline V gives CDR1 ENHRY, CDR2 SYGVKD. The CDR3 reads CAISGGTVATLSGNTIYF. CDR3 nucleotide sequence: TGTGCCATCAGTGGAGGGACAGTAGCAACTCTCTCTGGAAACACCATATATTTT.